This TCR beta chain is drawn from a study of T-cell reconstitution after alpha-beta-depleted transplantation in children. Unique molecular identifiers featured in how the TCRbeta library was prepared. TCRdb processed the PCR reads anew with MiXCR; each CDR3 protein has one entry. The profile shows about 280,000 distinct CDR3 sequences, about 9.9% of them singletons. The CDR3 runs 15 residues. Germline V gene lookup returns CDR1 DFQATT and CDR2 SNEGSKA (reference sequence). V was shortened by 2 bases and J by 4 bases, with 17 bases between the two germline ends. The table lists this clonotype with many counts.

This TCR was recovered from a male patient under 10 years old who had a stem cell transplant for chronic granulomatous disease, so the T cells may come from the graft donor. This sample comprised peripheral blood, obtained 180 days after TCRalphabeta/CD19-depleted stem cell transplant. J is TRBJ2-5 and V is TRBV20-1, with no clear D. The CDR3 region has the DNA TGCAGTGCTAGACAGGAGCACTGGGCAAGAGAGACCCAGTACTTC. Its protein product is CSARQEHWARETQYF.